This TCR beta chain emerged from a study of early T cells in non-severe SARS-CoV-2 infection. Study background: Chains were unpaired, as sequencing was done on bulk RNA from unsorted whole blood.

The study, taken as a whole, reports: Clonotype matching in VDJdb favored anti-spike CD8 responses and did not capture private and CD4 specificities.

Individual cDNA molecules received unique molecular identifiers. One entry per CDR3 protein results from TCRdb running MiXCR on the 5' RACE reads. The table includes about 64,000 distinct CDR3 sequences, more than 15% detected once. Concerning this clonotype itself: Its antigen is as yet unknown.

The specimen was whole blood, collected at baseline. The TCR sequence derives from an adult who was a healthcare worker with PCR-confirmed SARS-CoV-2 infection or an uninfected control (not recorded which).

CDR3 sequence: CASSLGGGGSPLHF. In DNA, the CDR3 is TGTGCCAGCAGCTTAGGGGGCGGCGGTTCACCCCTCCACTTT. This chain connects TRBV7-9 to TRBJ1-6, with D perhaps TRBD1 (5 bases). Germline CDR1 reads SEHNR; CDR2 reads FQNEAQ (reference sequence). The CDR3 totals 14 residues. With 1 base removed from V and 9 bases from J, the gap between germline ends came to 10 bases.